This T cell receptor beta chain was captured in a study of blood T cell repertoires in COVID-19. In the study overall: Collection of acute and convalescent COVID-19 samples took place in the United States, Italy and Spain. Nucleic acid was either cDNA or gDNA, and it came from T cells, B-cell-depleted T cells, or PBMCs.

In its sample, this clone was seen a few times. The germline V and J ends were trimmed by 2 bases and 9 bases, with 9 bases remaining between them. The germline V gene has CDR1 SGHTA and CDR2 FQGTGA. The CDR3 runs to 12 residues. In the authors' workflow: How many nucleated cells were present was estimated from reference gene primer amplification. Using immunoSEQ multiplex PCR, the repertoire was profiled, and TCRdb retains in-frame clones only, with some absent. Clonal size and the V and J genes are those of that table, whereas D and trimming came from the DNA. The sample includes 160,000 or so clones, around 85% of them seen just once.

The sequence came from a man aged 55 to 70 with active or convalescent COVID-19. Material: peripheral blood. The V call is TRBV7-3, the J call TRBJ2-3; the D gene is possibly TRBD1 (6 bases). In DNA, the CDR3 is TGTGCCAGCAGCTTAGGGCAGGGGACGCAGTATTTT. Encoded protein: CASSLGQGTQYF.